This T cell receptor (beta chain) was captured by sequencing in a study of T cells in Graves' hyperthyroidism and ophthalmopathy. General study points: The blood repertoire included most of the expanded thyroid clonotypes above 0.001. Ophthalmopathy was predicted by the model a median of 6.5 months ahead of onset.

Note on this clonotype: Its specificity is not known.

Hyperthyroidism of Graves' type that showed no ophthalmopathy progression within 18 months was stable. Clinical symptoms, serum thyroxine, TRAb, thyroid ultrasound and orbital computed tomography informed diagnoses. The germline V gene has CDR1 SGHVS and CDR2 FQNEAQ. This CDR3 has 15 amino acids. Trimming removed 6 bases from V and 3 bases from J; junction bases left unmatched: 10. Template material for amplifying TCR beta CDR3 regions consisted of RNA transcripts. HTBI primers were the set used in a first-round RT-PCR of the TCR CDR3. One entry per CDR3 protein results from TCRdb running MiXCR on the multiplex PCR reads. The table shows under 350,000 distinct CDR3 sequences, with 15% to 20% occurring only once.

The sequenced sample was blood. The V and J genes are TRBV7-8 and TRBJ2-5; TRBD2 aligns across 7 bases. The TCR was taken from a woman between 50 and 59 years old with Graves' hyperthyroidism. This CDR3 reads CASRARWLAEETQYF. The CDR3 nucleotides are TGTGCCAGCAGGGCGAGGTGGCTAGCGGAAGAGACCCAGTACTTC.